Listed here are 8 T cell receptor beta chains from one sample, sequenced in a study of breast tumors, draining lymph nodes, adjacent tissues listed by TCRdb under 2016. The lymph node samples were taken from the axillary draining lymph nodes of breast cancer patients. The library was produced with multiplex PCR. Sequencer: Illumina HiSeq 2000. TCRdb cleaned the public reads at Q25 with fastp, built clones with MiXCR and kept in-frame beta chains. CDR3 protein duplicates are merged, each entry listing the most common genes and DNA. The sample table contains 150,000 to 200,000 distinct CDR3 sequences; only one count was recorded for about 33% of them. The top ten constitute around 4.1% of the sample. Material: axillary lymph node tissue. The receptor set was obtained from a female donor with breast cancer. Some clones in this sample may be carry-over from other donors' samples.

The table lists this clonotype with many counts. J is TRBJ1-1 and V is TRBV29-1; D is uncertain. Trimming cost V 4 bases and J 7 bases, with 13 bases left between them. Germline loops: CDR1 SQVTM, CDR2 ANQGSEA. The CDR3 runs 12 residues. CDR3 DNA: TGCAGCGTTGGACCCAAGGTTGATGAAGCTTTCTTT. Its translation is CSVGPKVDEAFF.

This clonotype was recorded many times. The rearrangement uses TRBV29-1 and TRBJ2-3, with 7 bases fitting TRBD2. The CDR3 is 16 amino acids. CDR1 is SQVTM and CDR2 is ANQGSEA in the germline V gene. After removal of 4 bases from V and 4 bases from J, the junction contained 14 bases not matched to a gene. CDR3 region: CSVGGWGGGGADTQYF. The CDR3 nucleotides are TGCAGCGTTGGGGGGTGGGGCGGGGGAGGCGCAGATACGCAGTATTTT.

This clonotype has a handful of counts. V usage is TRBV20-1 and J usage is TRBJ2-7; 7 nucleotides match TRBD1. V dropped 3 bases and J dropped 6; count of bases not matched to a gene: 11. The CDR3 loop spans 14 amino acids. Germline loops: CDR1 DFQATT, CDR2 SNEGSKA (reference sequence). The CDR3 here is CSARGPGQYSEQYF. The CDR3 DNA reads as TGCAGTGCTAGGGGACCGGGACAGTACTCCGAGCAGTACTTC.

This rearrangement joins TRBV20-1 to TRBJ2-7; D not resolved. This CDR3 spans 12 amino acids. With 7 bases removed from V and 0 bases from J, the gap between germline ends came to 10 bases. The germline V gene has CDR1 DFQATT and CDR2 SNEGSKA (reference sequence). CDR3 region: CSVVPISYEQYF. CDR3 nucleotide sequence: TGCAGTGTCGTTCCCATCTCCTACGAGCAGTACTTC.

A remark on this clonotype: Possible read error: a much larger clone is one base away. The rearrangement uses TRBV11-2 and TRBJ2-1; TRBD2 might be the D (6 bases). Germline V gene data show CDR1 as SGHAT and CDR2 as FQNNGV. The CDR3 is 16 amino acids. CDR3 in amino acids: CASTLGGRSTYDEQFF. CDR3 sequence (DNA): TGTGCCAGCACCCTTGGGGGGAGATCAACCTACGATGAGCAGTTCTTC.

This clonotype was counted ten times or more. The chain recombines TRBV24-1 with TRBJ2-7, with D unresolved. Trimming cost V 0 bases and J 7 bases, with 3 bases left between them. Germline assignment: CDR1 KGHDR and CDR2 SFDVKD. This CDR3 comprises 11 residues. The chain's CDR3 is CATSDLGEQYF. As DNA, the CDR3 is TGTGCCACCAGTGATTTGGGTGAGCAGTACTTC.

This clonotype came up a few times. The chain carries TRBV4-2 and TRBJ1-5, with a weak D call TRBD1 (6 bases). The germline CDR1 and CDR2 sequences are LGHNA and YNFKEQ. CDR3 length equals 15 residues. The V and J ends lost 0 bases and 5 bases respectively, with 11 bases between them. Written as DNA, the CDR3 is TGTGCCAGCAGCCAAGATTCGGCAGGGGATCAGCCCCAGCATTTT. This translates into CASSQDSAGDQPQHF.

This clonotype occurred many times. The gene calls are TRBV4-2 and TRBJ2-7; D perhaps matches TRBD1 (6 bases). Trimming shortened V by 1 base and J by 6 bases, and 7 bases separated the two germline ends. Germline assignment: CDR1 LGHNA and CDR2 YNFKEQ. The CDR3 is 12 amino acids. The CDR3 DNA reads TGTGCCAGCAGCCAAGTAGGGGGCGAGCAGTACTTC. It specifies CASSQVGGEQYF.